Sequencing of this T cell receptor beta chain was carried out in a study of identical twins. Study-level results: Within beta out-of-frame sequences, the excess sharing observed between twins was weaker.

Per germline, CDR1 SGHTA and CDR2 FQGNSA. The CDR3 consists of 14 residues. V gave up 0 bases and J gave up 6 bases, with 9 bases separating them. TCRdb used MiXCR to reprocess the 5' RACE reads, holding one entry per CDR3 protein. The repertoire holds hundreds of thousands of distinct CDR3 sequences, with 8.6% as singletons. The table lists this clonotype with a few counts. Antigen unknown. The same data also contributed to another study, on yellow fever vaccine responses in identical twins.

This receptor was taken from a woman between 18 and 30 years old in good health. Sequenced input: PBMCs. The chain is built from TRBV7-2 and TRBJ2-1, with D unresolved. CDR3 bases: TGTGCCAGCAGCTTAGCGCGATGGGGCAATGAGCAGTTCTTC. This codes for CASSLARWGNEQFF. The variable domain in full, completed from reference TRBV7-2 and TRBJ2-1, reads GAGVSQSPSNKVTEKGKDVELRCDPISGHTALYWYRQSLGQGLEFLIYFQGNSAPDKSGLPSDRFSAERTGGSVSTLTIQRTQQEDSAVYLCASSLARWGNEQFFGPGTRLTVL.